One sample yielded the 26 T cell receptor beta chains listed below, sequenced in a study of T cells after yellow fever vaccination. TCRdb called the 5' RACE reads again in MiXCR, with one record for every CDR3 protein. Found here are about 210,000 distinct CDR3 sequences, under 3.5% of them singletons; the top ten hold 2.5% to 3.5%. Source: CD4+ T cells sorted from PBMCs, taken 10 days after the yellow fever booster vaccination. These receptors all come from a man younger than 30 who received the YFV17D yellow fever vaccine.

This clonotype has only a few counts. This sequence joins TRBV7-8 and TRBJ2-7; D is possibly TRBD1 (8 bases). The germline CDR1 and CDR2 sequences are SGHVS and FQNEAQ. The CDR3 sequence is 15 residues long. Trimming took 1 base from V and 6 from J, leaving 16 bases between them. DNA for the CDR3: TGTGCCAGCAGCTTAGGCAGGGGGCGCGGGAGCGAGCAGTACGTC. Its protein product is CASSLGRGRGSEQYV.

This clonotype was counted only a few times. The chain recombines TRBV7-8 with TRBJ1-1; D may be TRBD1 (5 bases). The CDR3 runs to 14 residues. Germline V gene data show CDR1 as SGHVS and CDR2 as FQNEAQ. Trimming shortened V by 1 base and J by 6 bases, and 12 bases separated the two germline ends. The CDR3: CASSLVGGSAEAFF. In DNA form, the CDR3 reads TGTGCCAGCAGCTTAGTGGGGGGGAGCGCTGAAGCTTTCTTT.

This clonotype has more than one count but fewer than ten. The rearrangement links TRBV3-1 to TRBJ2-3; D might be TRBD1 or TRBD2, each matching 7 bases. The V gene's germline CDR1 is LGHDT and CDR2 YNNKEL (reference sequence). Deletions cut 2 bases from V and 0 bases from J, with 12 bases between. The CDR3 sequence is 16 residues long. The CDR3 region has the DNA TGTGCCAGCAGCCAACAGGGGGGGGGGAGCACAGATACGCAGTATTTT. Protein product: CASSQQGGGSTDTQYF.

This clonotype came up a few times. V gene TRBV6-5 combines with J gene TRBJ2-3; the match to TRBD2 covers 8 bases. CDR1 is MNHEY, CDR2 SVGAGI, per germline. The CDR3 contains 16 residues. The trim removed 6 bases at V and 4 bases at J, leaving 12 bases unmatched. The CDR3 DNA sequence: TGTGCCAGCAGCAGGGATGGCGGGGGGTTGTCAGATACGCAGTATTTT. This encodes CASSRDGGGLSDTQYF.

Only a few counts were recorded for this clonotype. The gene calls are TRBV12-3 or TRBV12-4 and TRBJ2-2; 7 positions agree with TRBD1. The V gene end was trimmed by 5 bases and the J gene end by 6 bases; junction bases not matched to a gene: 6. The CDR3 sequence is 14 residues long. CDR3 protein: CASSPTGSAGELFF. The CDR3 nucleotides are TGTGCCAGCAGTCCGACAGGGTCCGCCGGGGAGCTGTTTTTT.

The table lists this clonotype with many counts. The chain employs TRBV7-2 and TRBJ2-3; possibly TRBD2 for D (6 bases). The CDR3 consists of 15 residues. Germline V gene sequence: CDR1 SGHTA, CDR2 FQGNSA. V lost 5 bases and J 0 bases, leaving 12 bases between the germline ends. Here the CDR3 reads CASSLGGFSTDTQYF. Written as DNA, the CDR3 is TGTGCCAGCAGCCTAGGAGGGTTTAGCACAGATACGCAGTATTTT.

In its sample, this clonotype was seen a few times. The chain combines TRBV5-1 with TRBJ2-3, with D unclear. The CDR3 consists of 14 residues. Trimming took off 1 base at V and 5 bases at J, with 11 bases between the two ends. CDR1 SGHRS and CDR2 YFSETQ come from the germline V gene. Here the CDR3 reads CASSLNLAQDTQYF. In nucleotides, the CDR3 is TGCGCCAGCAGCTTGAATTTAGCACAAGATACGCAGTATTTT.

The gene calls are TRBV3-1 and TRBJ2-3; 9 bases are a match to TRBD1. This CDR3 comprises 16 residues. CDR1 is LGHDT, CDR2 YNNKEL, per germline (reference sequence). V shed 4 bases and J 4 bases; nucleotides not matched to a gene: 9. The CDR3 DNA sequence: TGTGCCAGCAGCCGCTTAGGACAGGGGAGATCAGATACGCAGTATTTT. It translates to CASSRLGQGRSDTQYF.

This clonotype was observed a few times. The J gene is TRBJ2-5, the V gene TRBV29-1; 13 bases are shared with TRBD2. The CDR3 covers 15 residues. Germline CDR1 reads SQVTM; CDR2 reads ANQGSEA. J gave up 4 bases and V 4 bases, and 6 bases lay outside the gene matches. Here the CDR3 DNA reads TGCAGCGTTGGGGGGACTAGCGGGGTTCTAGAGACCCAGTACTTC. Its translation: CSVGGTSGVLETQYF.

This clonotype was counted at least ten times. The V call is TRBV5-1, the J call TRBJ1-2; 9 positions agree with TRBD1. The CDR3 extends over 15 amino acids. After removal of 4 bases from V and 6 bases from J, the junction contained 10 bases not matched to a gene. CDR1 and CDR2 from the germline V gene are SGHRS and YFSETQ. Here the CDR3 reads CASSLLTGGPDGYTF. In nucleotides, the CDR3 is TGCGCCAGCAGCCTACTTACAGGGGGCCCTGATGGCTACACCTTC.

This clonotype was counted at least ten times. At one end the junction does not follow the germline gene, possibly because of a read error. This chain joins TRBV7-7 and TRBJ2-5; TRBD2 is a possible D gene (6 bases). The CDR3 runs 13 residues. The germline gives CDR1 SSHAT, CDR2 FNYEAQ (reference sequence). CDR3 nucleotides: TGTGCTAGCAGCTTAGGCGGGGTAGAGACCCAGTACTTC. Protein: CASSLGGVETQYF.

This clonotype was counted between two and nine times. The J gene is TRBJ2-6, the V gene TRBV7-3; D possibly matches TRBD1 or TRBD2 (5 bases each). Trimming removed 3 bases from V and 2 bases from J, with 11 bases in between. Germline values: CDR1 SGHTA, CDR2 FQGTGA. The CDR3 is 16 amino acids. CDR3: CASSLTGPAGANVLTF. CDR3 nucleotides: TGTGCCAGCAGCTTGACGGGGCCGGCTGGGGCCAACGTCCTGACTTTC.

This clonotype came up many times. The rearrangement joins TRBV18 to TRBJ2-3; no clear D gene. This CDR3 has 16 amino acids. The germline CDR1 and CDR2 sequences are KGHSH and LQKENI. V was clipped by 0 bases and J by 0 bases, with 10 bases between them. The CDR3 loop is CASSPPRIFSTDTQYF. The CDR3 DNA reads as TGTGCCAGCTCACCACCTAGGATTTTTAGCACAGATACGCAGTATTTT. The variable domain in full, completed from reference TRBV18 and TRBJ2-3, reads NAGVMQNPRHLVRRRGQEARLRCSPMKGHSHVYWYRQLPEEGLKFMVYLQKENIIDESGMPKERFSAEFPKEGPSILRIQQVVRGDSAAYFCASSPPRIFSTDTQYFGPGTRLTVL.

This clonotype showed up many times. The chain is built from TRBV20-1 and TRBJ1-4; 9 nucleotides align to TRBD1. V shed 5 bases and J 8 bases; nucleotides not matched to a gene: 18. The CDR3 loop spans 17 amino acids. Per the germline V gene, CDR1 is DFQATT and CDR2 is SNEGSKA (reference sequence). In DNA, the CDR3 is TGCAGTGCTGGGGATCCGGGACAGGGAGGAATAAGGGAAAAACTGTTTTTT. Amino acids: CSAGDPGQGGIREKLFF.

This clonotype was detected a few times. The CDR3 loop reads CASSERGSEGGEQFF. The CDR3 nucleotides read TGTGCCAGCAGCGAGAGGGGGTCAGAGGGTGGTGAGCAGTTCTTC. V usage is TRBV9 and J usage is TRBJ2-1, with D perhaps TRBD1 (6 bases). Germline assignment: CDR1 SGDLS and CDR2 YYNGEE. The CDR3 has 15 residues. Trimming pared 3 bases from V and 9 bases from J, leaving 19 bases between.

This clonotype was counted ten times or more. This chain links TRBV4-3 with TRBJ2-5, with D possibly being TRBD2 (5 bases). Trimming took off 3 bases at V and 6 bases at J, with 14 bases between the two ends. This CDR3 has 14 amino acids. CDR1 is LGHNA and CDR2 is YSLEER in the germline V gene. The CDR3 coding sequence is TGCGCCAGCAGCCATGCCGGGCTCGGGAAGACCCAGTACTTC. It yields the protein CASSHAGLGKTQYF.

This clonotype has ten or more counts. The J gene is TRBJ2-5, the V gene TRBV4-2, with D unresolved. In germline, CDR1 is LGHNA, CDR2 YNFKEQ. The CDR3 sequence is 12 residues long. V was shortened by 1 base and J by 4 bases, with 4 bases between the two germline ends. The CDR3 loop reads CASSQGGETQYF. The CDR3 nucleotides are TGTGCCAGCAGCCAAGGAGGAGAGACCCAGTACTTC.

The sample holds a few counts of this clonotype. The V gene is TRBV4-3, the J gene TRBJ2-3, with 11 bases matching TRBD2. Germline V CDR1 and CDR2: LGHNA, YSLEER. The J segment lost 3 bases and the V segment lost 8 bases, leaving 13 bases of the junction unmatched. The CDR3 totals 17 residues. The CDR3 region has the DNA TGCGCCAGCCATTCACTGACTAGCGGGGTGGGTACAGATACGCAGTATTTT. This encodes CASHSLTSGVGTDTQYF.

This clonotype was picked up many times. V and J are TRBV20-1 and TRBJ2-1; 10 positions agree with TRBD2. CDR1 is DFQATT, CDR2 SNEGSKA, per germline (reference sequence). The CDR3 is 16 residues long. With V trimmed by 4 bases and J by 7 bases, 13 bases remained unmatched. The CDR3 spells CSATVAGGLLVNEQFF. In nucleotides, the CDR3 is TGCAGTGCTACTGTAGCGGGGGGACTCCTCGTGAATGAGCAGTTCTTC.

V usage is TRBV10-2 and J usage is TRBJ2-1; D unresolved. The CDR3 has 16 residues. CDR1 WSHSY and CDR2 SAAADI come from the germline V gene. Trimming took 4 bases from V and 0 from J, leaving 13 bases between them. CDR3 nucleotides: TGCGCCAGCAGTGGGCTAGGAGCGAGCTCCTACAATGAGCAGTTCTTC. Translation: CASSGLGASSYNEQFF.

This clonotype appeared many times. The chain has TRBV25-1 and TRBJ2-5, with D tentatively TRBD2 (6 bases). CDR1 and CDR2 (germline): MGHDK, SYGVNS. Trimming took 3 bases from V and 5 from J, leaving 13 bases between them. The CDR3 spans 14 residues. CDR3 region: CASSDGGAAETQYF. CDR3 coding DNA: TGTGCCAGCAGTGACGGAGGGGCCGCGGAGACCCAGTACTTC.

The sample holds many counts of this clonotype. This chain links TRBV6-2 or TRBV6-3 with TRBJ1-5; TRBD1 aligns across 10 bases. V trimming: 1 base; J trimming: 5 bases; junction bases outside the gene matches: 8. Looked up from germline, CDR1 is MNHEY and CDR2 is SVGEGT. This CDR3 region has 17 residues. CDR3 sequence (DNA): TGTGCCAGCAGTTACTTATCGGGACAGGGGTACCATCAGCCCCAGCATTTT. Translated, it gives CASSYLSGQGYHQPQHF.

The rearrangement links TRBV6-5 to TRBJ2-7; possible D gene TRBD2, 6 bases. With 9 bases removed from V and 3 bases from J, the gap between germline ends came to 27 bases. This CDR3 spans 17 amino acids. The V gene's germline CDR1 is MNHEY and CDR2 SVGAGI. The CDR3 DNA follows: TGTGCCAGTAGCCACCGGAGGGTCAGCGGGCTCATCTACGAGCAGTACTTC. Its protein is CASSHRRVSGLIYEQYF.

This clonotype was picked up a small number of times. The rearrangement joins TRBV20-1 to TRBJ1-2; tentative D call: TRBD1 (5 bases). This CDR3 region has 13 residues. With 4 bases removed from V and 4 bases from J, the gap between germline ends came to 13 bases. Germline V lookup: CDR1 DFQATT, CDR2 SNEGSKA (reference sequence). The CDR3 loop is CSAKINGGYGYTF. Written as DNA, the CDR3 is TGCAGTGCTAAGATTAATGGGGGCTATGGCTACACCTTC.

This clonotype was observed a handful of times. The chain recombines TRBV5-1 with TRBJ1-6; D gene uncertain. Germline CDR1 and CDR2: SGHRS and YFSETQ. The CDR3 covers 14 residues. Between the trimmed V and J ends, which lost 2 bases and 8 bases, there was a span of 11 bases. CDR3 bases: TGCGCCAGCAGCTTTGACGTGAGGGATTCACCCCTCCACTTT. As protein: CASSFDVRDSPLHF. Complete variable domain (other parts from reference TRBV5-1 and TRBJ1-6): KAGVTQTPRYLIKTRGQQVTLSCSPISGHRSVSWYQQTPGQGLQFLFEYFSETQRNKGNFPGRFSGRQFSNSRSEMNVSTLELGDSALYLCASSFDVRDSPLHFGNGTRLTVT.

The table lists this clonotype with many counts. This sequence joins TRBV20-1 and TRBJ2-3; 8 bases map to TRBD2. CDR1 DFQATT and CDR2 SNEGSKA come from the germline V gene (reference sequence). The CDR3 sequence is 14 residues long. Trimming removed 5 bases from V and 3 bases from J; junction bases left unmatched: 7. The CDR3 loop reads CSASGGAGTDTQYF. CDR3 DNA sequence: TGCAGTGCTTCCGGGGGGGCCGGGACAGATACGCAGTATTTT.